The rows below give T cell receptor beta chains drawn from one sample of a study of technical replicates of blood from several donors. Sequenced by immunoSEQ multiplex PCR; TCRdb stores in-frame clones only, minus some. The sample lists 70,000 to 95,000 clones, approximately 94% occurring once. The sample consisted of T cells isolated from PBMCs. The source of these receptors is a human donor in good health. Each CDR3 is given with its conserved first and last residue. A D gene is named only where the DNA matches it firmly. Rows give clone size only sometimes, using once, few, many, or a class for an expanded clone.

V	size	J	D	DNA	CDR3
TRBV29-1	NA	TRBJ2-2	TRBD2	TGCAGCGCCATGGGACTAGCGGGAGGAGGTGCGAACACCGGGGAGCTGTTTTTT	CSAMGLAGGGANTGELFF
TRBV30	NA	TRBJ2-7	TRBD2	TGTGCCTGGAGTGGGACTAGCGGTTTCTACGAGCAGTACTTC	CAWSGTSGFYEQYF
TRBV6-6	NA	TRBJ2-7	NA	TGTGCCAGCAGTTACGTCCAGGAGGGCGAGCAGTACTTC	CASSYVQEGEQYF
TRBV28	once	TRBJ2-3	TRBD2	TGTGCCAGCAGTTTATGGAAACTAGCGGTTAGCACAGATACGCAGTATTTT	CASSLWKLAVSTDTQYF
TRBV5-1	NA	TRBJ1-4	NA	TGCGCCAGCAGCTTGGCAGGGGCAACTAATGAAAAACTGTTTTTT	CASSLAGATNEKLFF
TRBV4-1	NA	TRBJ2-3	TRBD1	TGCGCCAGCAGCCAGGGACGACAGGGGCCAGATACGCAGTATTTT	CASSQGRQGPDTQYF
TRBV13	NA	TRBJ1-5	NA	TGTGCCAGCAGCGCCCCGGGACTCAATCAGCCCCAGCATTTT	CASSAPGLNQPQHF
TRBV7-9	NA	TRBJ2-5	NA	TGTGCCAGCAGCTTAGTTGTGGGGCTGTGGGGCCAAGAGACCCAGTACTTC	CASSLVVGLWGQETQYF
TRBV7-6	NA	TRBJ1-3	TRBD1	TGTGCCAGCAGCTTAGAAACGGGACAGGGGTACTCTGGAAACACCATATATTTT	CASSLETGQGYSGNTIYF
TRBV28	once	TRBJ2-5	NA	TGTGCCAGTAGGGACTCCTCAACGGAGACCCAGTACTTC	CASRDSSTETQYF
TRBV28	NA	TRBJ1-5	TRBD1	TGTGCCAGCAGTCTCTTGCCCCGGGACAGGGGGCGGAATGGACGAAATAGCAATCAGCCCCAGCATTTT	CASSLLPRDRGRNGRNSNQPQHF
TRBV6-5	NA	TRBJ1-1	TRBD1	TGTGCCAGTTCGGGACAGGGGTATGAAGCTTTCTTT	CASSGQGYEAFF
TRBV28	NA	TRBJ2-1	NA	TGTGCCAGCAGTTTATTACAGCATGAGCAGTTCTTC	CASSLLQHEQFF
TRBV5-1	NA	TRBJ1-4	NA	TGCGCCAGCAGCTTGGGTGGCCCGGGGGAAAAACTGTTTTTT	CASSLGGPGEKLFF
TRBV6-5	NA	TRBJ1-1	NA	TGTGCCAGCAGTGCGCCGGGTAACACTGAAGCTTTCTTT	CASSAPGNTEAFF
TRBV7-8	NA	TRBJ2-1	NA	TGTGCCAGCACCACAGGGCGACAGACCTACAATGAGCAGTTCTTC	CASTTGRQTYNEQFF
TRBV28	NA	TRBJ1-5	NA	TGTGCCAGCAGTTTAGTTGTCAAAGGGGGCAATCAGCCCCAGCATTTT	CASSLVVKGGNQPQHF
TRBV30	NA	TRBJ1-1	NA	TGTGCCTGGAGTCACGGGGGGGGGAACACTGAAGCTTTCTTT	CAWSHGGGNTEAFF
TRBV7-8	few	TRBJ1-4	NA	TGTGCCAGCACCCCAGGGTCGGGCGGTGAAAAACTGTTTTTT	CASTPGSGGEKLFF
TRBV29-1	NA	TRBJ2-7	TRBD1	TGCAGCGTTGGGCAGACAGGGCGGGACGAGCAGTACTTC	CSVGQTGRDEQYF
TRBV6-1	NA	TRBJ1-1	TRBD1	TGTGCCAGCTTAGACAGGGGCATGAACACTGAAGCTTTCTTT	CASLDRGMNTEAFF
TRBV27	NA	TRBJ2-1	TRBD1	TGTGCCAGCAGTTTATCGCAAACAGGGGGCTTACCCTCCTACAATGAGCAGTTCTTC	CASSLSQTGGLPSYNEQFF
TRBV6-5	NA	TRBJ2-7	NA	TGTGCCAGCCGCTCCGGGTACGAGCAGTACTTC	CASRSGYEQYF
TRBV4-1	NA	TRBJ1-5	NA	TGCGCCAGCAGCCAAGGGCAGGGGAGTAAGCCCCAGCATTTT	CASSQGQGSKPQHF
TRBV2	NA	TRBJ2-2	NA	TGTGCCAGCAGTCACACGGGACTCCTGAACACCGGGGAGCTGTTTTTT	CASSHTGLLNTGELFF
TRBV10-3	NA	TRBJ1-2	TRBD1	TGTGCCATCAGTGAGGGACAGGGGTTTGGGGACTATGGCTACACCTTC	CAISEGQGFGDYGYTF
TRBV5-4	NA	TRBJ2-5	TRBD2	TGTGCCAGCAGCCCGGAGATGGCGGGGGGAGAGACCCAGTACTTC	CASSPEMAGGETQYF
TRBV28	NA	TRBJ2-3	NA	TGTGCCAGCAGTTTGGGGGGGCCCACAGATACGCAGTATTTT	CASSLGGPTDTQYF
TRBV6-1	NA	TRBJ1-1	NA	TGTGCCAGCAGTGACAGGGGTGGGAACACTGAAGCTTTCTTT	CASSDRGGNTEAFF
TRBV28	NA	TRBJ1-4	NA	TGTGCCAGCAGTTTCTTTTCGGTGCGGCGGAGAGAAAAACTGTTTTTT	CASSFFSVRRREKLFF
TRBV10-3	NA	TRBJ2-5	NA	TGTGCCACAGGGACACCGACTGAGACCCAGTACTTC	CATGTPTETQYF
TRBV5-1	NA	TRBJ2-7	NA	TGCGCCAGCAGCTTCACTTATTCTCTGTCGGGGGTCCTCTACGAGCAGTACTTC	CASSFTYSLSGVLYEQYF
TRBV28	NA	TRBJ1-1	NA	TGTGCCAGCATCGGGGGTGGAAACACTGAAGCTTTCTTT	CASIGGGNTEAFF
TRBV5-1	NA	TRBJ2-2	TRBD1	TGCGCCAGCAGCTACGGGACAGGGGGCGCGACCGGGGAGCTGTTTTTT	CASSYGTGGATGELFF
TRBV6-6	NA	TRBJ2-1	TRBD2	TGTGCCAGCAAATCAGAAAGGACTAGCGGGAGGAGTGAGCAGTTCTTC	CASKSERTSGRSEQFF
TRBV30	NA	TRBJ1-2	TRBD1	TGTGCCTGGACCAATAAAGGGGGGACAGGGTATTCGAGAGGCTACACCTTC	CAWTNKGGTGYSRGYTF
TRBV7-9	NA	TRBJ2-5	TRBD2	TGTGCCGGAGTGCGGGGGGCAGGAGAGACCCAGTACTTC	CAGVRGAGETQYF
TRBV9	NA	TRBJ1-1	NA	TGTGCCAGCAGCGTGAGTGCAGGTACCCCTCTGAACACTGAAGCTTTCTTT	CASSVSAGTPLNTEAFF
TRBV6-5	NA	TRBJ1-1	TRBD1	TGTGCCAGCAGTTACGACAGGGGTAAAACTGAAGCTTTCTTT	CASSYDRGKTEAFF
TRBV6-6	NA	TRBJ1-5	TRBD1	TGTGCCAGCAGTCGGACAGGGGGAAATCAGCCCCAGCATTTT	CASSRTGGNQPQHF
TRBV27	once	TRBJ2-2	NA	TGTGCCAGCCATCTCAAAAGGGGGGGGCTGAACACCGGGGAGCTGTTTTTT	CASHLKRGGLNTGELFF
TRBV14	NA	TRBJ1-2	TRBD1	TGTGCCAGCAGCCGAAGAAGCCAGGGGGGACGCTATGGCTACACCTTC	CASSRRSQGGRYGYTF
TRBV5-1	NA	TRBJ1-2	TRBD1	TGCGCCAGCAGCTCCGTGTTGGGACAGGGAGACTATGGCTACACCTTC	CASSSVLGQGDYGYTF
TRBV6-5	once	TRBJ2-1	TRBD1	TGTGCCAGCAGAGGGACAGGCCCCTACAATGAGCAGTTCTTC	CASRGTGPYNEQFF
TRBV5-8	NA	TRBJ2-1	TRBD2	TGTGCCAGCAGCGGGACTAGCGGGGGCCCCGTCAATGAGCAGTTCTTC	CASSGTSGGPVNEQFF
TRBV4-1	once	TRBJ2-7	TRBD2	TGCGCCAGCAGCCAAGATGGTACTAGCGGCTACGAGCAGTACTTC	CASSQDGTSGYEQYF